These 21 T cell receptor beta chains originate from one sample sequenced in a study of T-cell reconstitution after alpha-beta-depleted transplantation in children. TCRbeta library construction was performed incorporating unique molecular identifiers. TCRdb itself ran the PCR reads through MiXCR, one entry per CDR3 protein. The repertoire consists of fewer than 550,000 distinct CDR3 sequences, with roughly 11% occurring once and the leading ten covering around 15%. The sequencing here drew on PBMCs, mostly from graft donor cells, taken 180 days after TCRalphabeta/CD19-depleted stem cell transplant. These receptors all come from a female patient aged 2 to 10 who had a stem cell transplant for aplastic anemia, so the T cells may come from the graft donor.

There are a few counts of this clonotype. CDR3 loop: CASSLGALQPNTEAFF. The CDR3 DNA follows: TGCGCCAGCAGCTTGGGCGCCCTCCAGCCGAACACTGAAGCTTTCTTT. The chain recombines TRBV5-1 with TRBJ1-1; the D is unclear. In germline, CDR1 is SGHRS, CDR2 YFSETQ. V lost 0 bases, J lost 1 base, and 13 bases lay in between. This CDR3 is built from 16 residues.

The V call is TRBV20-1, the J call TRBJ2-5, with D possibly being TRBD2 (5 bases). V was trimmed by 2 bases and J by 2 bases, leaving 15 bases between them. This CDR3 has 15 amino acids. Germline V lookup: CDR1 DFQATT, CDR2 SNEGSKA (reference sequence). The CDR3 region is CSARPPSREQETQYF. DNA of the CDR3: TGCAGTGCTAGACCCCCCTCCCGGGAACAAGAGACCCAGTACTTC.

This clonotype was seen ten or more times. The CDR3 DNA follows: TGCAGCGTTGCGTTGAGGAAGGGACTAGTCGGGACCGGGGAGCTGTTTTTT. It codes for CSVALRKGLVGTGELFF. V and J are TRBV29-1 and TRBJ2-2; 8 nucleotides align to TRBD2. The germline V gene encodes CDR1 SQVTM and CDR2 ANQGSEA. V lost 4 bases and J lost 5; bases outside the gene matches: 15. The CDR3 has 17 amino acids.

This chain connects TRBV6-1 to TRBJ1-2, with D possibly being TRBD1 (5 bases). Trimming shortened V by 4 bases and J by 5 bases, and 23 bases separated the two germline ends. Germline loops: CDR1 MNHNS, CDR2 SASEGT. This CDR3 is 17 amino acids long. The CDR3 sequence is CASSGERDPRSIYGYTF. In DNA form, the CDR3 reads TGTGCCAGCAGTGGAGAGAGGGACCCTCGAAGCATTTATGGCTACACCTTC.

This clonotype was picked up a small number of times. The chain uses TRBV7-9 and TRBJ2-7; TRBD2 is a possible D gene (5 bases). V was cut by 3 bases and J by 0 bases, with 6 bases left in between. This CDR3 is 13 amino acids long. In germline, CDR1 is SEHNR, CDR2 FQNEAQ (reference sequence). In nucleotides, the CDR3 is TGTGCCAGCAGCTTTCGGGGCTCCTACGAGCAGTACGTC. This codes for CASSFRGSYEQYV.

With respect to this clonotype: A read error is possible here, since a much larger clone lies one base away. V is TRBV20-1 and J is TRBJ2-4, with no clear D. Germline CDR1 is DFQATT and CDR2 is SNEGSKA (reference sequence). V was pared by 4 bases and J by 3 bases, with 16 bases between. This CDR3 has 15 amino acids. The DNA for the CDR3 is TGCAGTGCTAATCGAGACACGGGCCGCAAAAACATTCAGTACTTC. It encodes CSANRDTGRKNIQYF.

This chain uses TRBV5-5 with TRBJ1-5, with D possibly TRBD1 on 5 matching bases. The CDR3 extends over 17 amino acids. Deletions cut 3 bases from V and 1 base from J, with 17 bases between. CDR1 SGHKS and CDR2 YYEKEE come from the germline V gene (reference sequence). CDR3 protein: CASSSLYLTESNQPQHF. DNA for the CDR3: TGTGCCAGCAGCTCTCTATACTTGACAGAAAGCAATCAGCCCCAGCATTTT. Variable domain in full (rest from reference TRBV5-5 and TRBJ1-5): DAGVTQSPTHLIKTRGQQVTLRCSPISGHKSVSWYQQVLGQGPQFIFQYYEKEERGRGNFPDRFSARQFPNYSSELNVNALLLGDSALYLCASSSLYLTESNQPQHFGDGTRLSIL.

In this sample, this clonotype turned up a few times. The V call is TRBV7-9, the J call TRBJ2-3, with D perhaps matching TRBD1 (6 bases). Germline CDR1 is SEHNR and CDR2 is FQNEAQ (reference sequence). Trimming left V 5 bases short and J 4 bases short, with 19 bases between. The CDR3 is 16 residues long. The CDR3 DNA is TGTGCCAGCAGCGGTATCTCGCAGGGGAAATCAGATACGCAGTATTTT. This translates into CASSGISQGKSDTQYF.

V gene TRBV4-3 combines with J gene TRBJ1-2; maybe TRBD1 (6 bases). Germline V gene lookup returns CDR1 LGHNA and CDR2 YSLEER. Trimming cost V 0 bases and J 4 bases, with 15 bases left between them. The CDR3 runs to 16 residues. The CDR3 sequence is CASSQDSKGGSYGYTF. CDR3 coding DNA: TGCGCCAGCAGCCAAGATTCGAAAGGGGGAAGCTATGGCTACACCTTC.

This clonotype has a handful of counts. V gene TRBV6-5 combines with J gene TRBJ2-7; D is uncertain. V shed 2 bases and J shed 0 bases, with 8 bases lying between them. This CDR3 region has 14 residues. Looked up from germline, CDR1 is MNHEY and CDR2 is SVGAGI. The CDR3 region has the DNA TGTGCCAGCAGTTACGAACTCTTCTCCTACGAGCAGTACTTC. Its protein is CASSYELFSYEQYF.

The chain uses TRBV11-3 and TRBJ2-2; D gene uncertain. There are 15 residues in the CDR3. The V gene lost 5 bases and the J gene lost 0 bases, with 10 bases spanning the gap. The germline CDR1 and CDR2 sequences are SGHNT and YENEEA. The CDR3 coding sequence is TGTGCCAGCAGCCCAGACACCACGAACACCGGGGAGCTGTTTTTT. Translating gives CASSPDTTNTGELFF.

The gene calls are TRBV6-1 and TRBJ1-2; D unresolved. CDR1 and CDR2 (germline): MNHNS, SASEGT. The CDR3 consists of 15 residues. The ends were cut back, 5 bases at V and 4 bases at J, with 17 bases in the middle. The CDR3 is CASSPVRVGIYGYTF. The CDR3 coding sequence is TGTGCCAGCAGTCCCGTGCGCGTAGGAATCTATGGCTACACCTTC.

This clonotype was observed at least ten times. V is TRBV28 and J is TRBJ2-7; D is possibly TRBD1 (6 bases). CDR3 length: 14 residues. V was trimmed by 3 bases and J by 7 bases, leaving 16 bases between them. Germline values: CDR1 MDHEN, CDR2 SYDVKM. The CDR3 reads CASSFRGRVSEQYV. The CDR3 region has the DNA TGTGCCAGCAGTTTCAGGGGCAGGGTGTCTGAGCAGTACGTC.

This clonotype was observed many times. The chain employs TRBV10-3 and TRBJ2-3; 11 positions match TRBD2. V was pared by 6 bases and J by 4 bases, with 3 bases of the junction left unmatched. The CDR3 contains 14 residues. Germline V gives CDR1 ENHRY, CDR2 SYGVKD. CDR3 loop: CAISLAGGADTQYF. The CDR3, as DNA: TGTGCCATCAGCCTAGCGGGAGGTGCAGATACGCAGTATTTT.

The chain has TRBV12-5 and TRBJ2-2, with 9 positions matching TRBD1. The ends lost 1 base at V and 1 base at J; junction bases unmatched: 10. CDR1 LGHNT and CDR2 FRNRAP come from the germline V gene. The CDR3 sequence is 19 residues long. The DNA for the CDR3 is TGTGCTAGTGGTTTGGCACGAACAGGGGGCGAGGGGAACACCGGGGAGCTGTTTTTT. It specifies CASGLARTGGEGNTGELFF.

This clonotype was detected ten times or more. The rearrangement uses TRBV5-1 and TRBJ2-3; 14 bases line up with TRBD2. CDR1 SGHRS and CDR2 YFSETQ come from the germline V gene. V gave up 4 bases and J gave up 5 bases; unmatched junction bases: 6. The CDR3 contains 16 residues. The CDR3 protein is CASSLRLAGGGDTQYF. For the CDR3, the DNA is TGCGCCAGCAGCCTACGACTAGCGGGAGGGGGAGATACGCAGTATTTT.

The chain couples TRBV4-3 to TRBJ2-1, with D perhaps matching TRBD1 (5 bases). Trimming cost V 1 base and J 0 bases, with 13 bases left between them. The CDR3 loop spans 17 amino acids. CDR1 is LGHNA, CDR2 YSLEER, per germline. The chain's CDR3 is CASSQGRGPFSYNEQFF. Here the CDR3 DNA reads TGCGCCAGCAGCCAAGGTAGGGGCCCCTTCTCCTACAATGAGCAGTTCTTC.

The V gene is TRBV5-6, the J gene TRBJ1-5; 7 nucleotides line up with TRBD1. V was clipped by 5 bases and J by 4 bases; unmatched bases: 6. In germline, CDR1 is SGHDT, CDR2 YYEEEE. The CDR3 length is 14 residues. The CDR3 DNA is TGTGCCAGCAGTTCGACAGGGAAGAATCAGCCCCAGCATTTT. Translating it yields CASSSTGKNQPQHF.

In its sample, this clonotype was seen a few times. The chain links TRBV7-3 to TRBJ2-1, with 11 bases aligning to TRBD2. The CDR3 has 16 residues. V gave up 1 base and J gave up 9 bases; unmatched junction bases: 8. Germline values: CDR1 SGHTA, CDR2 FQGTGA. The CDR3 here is CASSLRGGTSGLEQFF. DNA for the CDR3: TGTGCCAGCAGCTTAAGGGGGGGGACTAGCGGACTTGAGCAGTTCTTC.

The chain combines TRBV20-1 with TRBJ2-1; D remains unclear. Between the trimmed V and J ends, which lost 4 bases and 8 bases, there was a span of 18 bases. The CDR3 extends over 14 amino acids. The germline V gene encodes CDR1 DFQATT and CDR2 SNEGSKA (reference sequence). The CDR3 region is CSANPPGYTDEQFF. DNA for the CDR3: TGCAGTGCTAACCCCCCGGGCTATACGGATGAGCAGTTCTTC.

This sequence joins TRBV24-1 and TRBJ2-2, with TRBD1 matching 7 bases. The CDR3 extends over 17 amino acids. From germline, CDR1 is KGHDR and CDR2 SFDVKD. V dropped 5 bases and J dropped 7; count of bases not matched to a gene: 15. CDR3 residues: CATSATVDRPTYGELFF. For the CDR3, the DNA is TGTGCCACCAGTGCGACGGTGGACAGGCCGACCTACGGGGAGCTGTTTTTT.